Following are 24 T cell receptor beta chains from one sample sequenced in a study of T cells in Graves' hyperthyroidism and ophthalmopathy. Amplified TCR beta CDR3 regions derived from RNA transcripts. The study used the HTBI primer set for a first-round RT-PCR of the TCR CDR3. TCRdb re-derived calls from the multiplex PCR reads in MiXCR, one entry per CDR3 protein. The table lists some 250,000 distinct CDR3 sequences, 14% to 15% of them singletons. Sequenced sample: blood. Receptor source: a woman aged 40 to 50 with Graves' hyperthyroidism that later progressed to Graves' ophthalmopathy.

This clonotype has at least ten counts. The V and J genes are TRBV7-9 and TRBJ1-1, with D unclear. The CDR3 has 14 amino acids. Looked up from germline, CDR1 is SEHNR and CDR2 is FQNEAQ (reference sequence). Trimming pared 1 base from V and 4 bases from J, leaving 10 bases between. The CDR3 loop reads CASSLEAEVTEAFF. In DNA, the CDR3 is TGTGCCAGCAGCTTAGAGGCGGAGGTCACTGAAGCTTTCTTT.

There are many counts of this clonotype. This chain connects TRBV28 to TRBJ2-2; TRBD2 agrees at 12 bases. The germline CDR1 and CDR2 sequences are MDHEN and SYDVKM. This CDR3 spans 17 amino acids. Losses at the gene ends were 2 bases for V and 5 bases for J; bases not matched to a gene: 6. CDR3 sequence reads: CASSLETSGRGTGELFF. DNA of the CDR3: TGTGCCAGCAGTTTAGAGACTAGCGGGAGAGGAACCGGGGAGCTGTTTTTT. Combining the CDR3 with reference TRBV28 and TRBJ2-2 gives the whole variable domain DVKVTQSSRYLVKRTGEKVFLECVQDMDHENMFWYRQDPGLGLRLIYFSYDVKMKEKGDIPEGYSVSREKKERFSLILESASTNQTSMYLCASSLETSGRGTGELFFGEGSRLTVL.

As concerns this clonotype: A clone one base away is much larger, so this may be a read error. The CDR3 ends on some other residue instead of the conserved phenylalanine or tryptophan, so this is likely a read error. The rearrangement joins TRBV5-6 to TRBJ2-7, with 9 bases fitting TRBD1. The germline V gene has CDR1 SGHDT and CDR2 YYEEEE. The CDR3 covers 15 residues. The CDR3 reads CASSLAGTGPYEQYC. The CDR3 DNA reads as TGCGCCAGCAGTCTTGCCGGGACAGGGCCCTACGAGCAGTACTGC.

This chain joins TRBV19 and TRBJ1-5; D call uncertain. This CDR3 has 14 residues. The germline V and J ends were trimmed by 7 bases and 1 base, with 11 bases remaining between them. Germline CDR1 is LNHDA and CDR2 is SQIVND (reference sequence). CDR3 amino acids: CASNFGLSNQPQHF. The CDR3 bases are TGTGCCAGTAACTTCGGACTCAGCAATCAGCCCCAGCATTTT.

The sample holds many counts of this clonotype. The chain has TRBV7-9 and TRBJ2-3; D possibly corresponds to TRBD1 (6 bases). The CDR3 length is 22 residues. CDR1 and CDR2 (germline): SEHNR, FQNEAQ (reference sequence). Deletions cut 0 bases from V and 0 bases from J, with 28 bases between. The CDR3 coding sequence is TGTGCCAGCAGCTTAGCACAGGGAAGGGGCCCAGAGACATTGACTAGCACAGATACGCAGTATTTT. Translation gives CASSLAQGRGPETLTSTDTQYF.

This clonotype appeared many times. V gene TRBV6-2 or TRBV6-3 combines with J gene TRBJ2-3, with 8 nucleotides matching TRBD1. In germline, CDR1 is MNHEY, CDR2 SVGEGT. The CDR3 is made up of 17 amino acids. V shed 6 bases and J 2 bases; nucleotides not matched to a gene: 13. CDR3 region: CASRTLLGTGITDTQYF. The CDR3 DNA reads TGTGCCAGCAGGACCCTTTTAGGGACAGGCATCACAGATACGCAGTATTTT.

This clonotype was observed at least ten times. This chain connects TRBV7-8 to TRBJ2-7, with a weak D call TRBD2 (6 bases). Germline V lookup: CDR1 SGHVS, CDR2 FQNEAQ. Trimming pared 6 bases from V and 3 bases from J, leaving 24 bases between. This CDR3 contains 17 residues. This CDR3 reads CASRGLGVAGRYYEQYF. The CDR3 bases are TGTGCCAGCAGGGGTTTAGGAGTTGCGGGAAGGTACTACGAGCAGTACTTC.

This clonotype has a count of ten or more. The gene calls are TRBV28 and TRBJ2-3; D not resolved. The CDR3 sequence is 14 residues long. Germline V CDR1 and CDR2: MDHEN, SYDVKM. The germline V and J ends were trimmed by 3 bases and 1 base, with 8 bases remaining between them. The CDR3 region has the DNA TGTGCCAGCAGTTTTCCGTTGGGCACAGATACGCAGTATTTT. Translation: CASSFPLGTDTQYF.

This clonotype was found a few times. The V and J genes are TRBV6-1 and TRBJ2-2, with TRBD2 matching over 7 bases. Germline assignment: CDR1 MNHNS and CDR2 SASEGT. The V gene end was trimmed by 6 bases and the J gene end by 4 bases; junction bases not matched to a gene: 11. CDR3 length: 16 amino acids. CDR3 sequence reads: CASRRSGKGSTGELFF. The CDR3 DNA reads TGTGCCAGCAGACGAAGCGGGAAAGGCAGCACCGGGGAGCTGTTTTTT.

Ten or more counts support this clonotype. V is TRBV6-1 and J is TRBJ1-6; D perhaps matches TRBD1 (6 bases). Trimming pared 7 bases from V and 7 bases from J, leaving 11 bases between. This CDR3 has 13 amino acids. Germline V gives CDR1 MNHNS, CDR2 SASEGT. This CDR3 reads CASMQGINSPLHF. The CDR3 DNA reads TGTGCCAGCATGCAGGGGATAAATTCACCCCTCCACTTT.

The J gene is TRBJ1-5, the V gene TRBV6-1; possible D gene TRBD1, 6 bases. Germline loops: CDR1 MNHNS, CDR2 SASEGT. The CDR3 has 15 residues. V gave up 6 bases and J gave up 4 bases, with 16 bases separating them. CDR3 DNA: TGTGCCAGCAGAGGGGGGACGGTTTTAAATCAGCCCCAGCATTTT. Protein sequence: CASRGGTVLNQPQHF.

This clonotype was detected a few times. A much larger clone lies a single base off, so this may be a read error. The rearrangement joins TRBV28 to TRBJ1-1; D not resolved. Germline V CDR1 and CDR2: MDHEN, SYDVKM. Trimming stripped 7 bases from V and 5 bases from J, with 14 bases between. The CDR3 totals 13 residues. DNA of the CDR3: TGTGCCAGCATCTCAAAAGGGAGGACTGAAGCTTTCTTT. Translation: CASISKGRTEAFF. Full variable domain (missing parts from reference TRBV28 and TRBJ1-1): DVKVTQSSRYLVKRTGEKVFLECVQDMDHENMFWYRQDPGLGLRLIYFSYDVKMKEKGDIPEGYSVSREKKERFSLILESASTNQTSMYLCASISKGRTEAFFGQGTRLTVV.

A word on this clonotype: This sequence may be a read error, since a much larger clone differs from it by one base. This chain links TRBV28 with TRBJ2-7; 9 nucleotides agree with TRBD2. This CDR3 spans 15 amino acids. CDR1 MDHEN and CDR2 SYDVKM come from the germline V gene. The CDR3 DNA sequence: TGTGCCCGCAGTTTCGCGGGAGGGCCGGTATACGAGCAGTACTTC. Its translation is CARSFAGGPVYEQYF.

This clonotype has a count of ten or more. The DNA for the CDR3 is TGTGCCAGCAGCCAAGACGGCACGCGGGGCCGCTACGAGCAGTACTTC. This encodes CASSQDGTRGRYEQYF. The chain carries TRBV3-1 and TRBJ2-7, with D perhaps TRBD2 (6 bases). Looked up from germline, CDR1 is LGHDT and CDR2 is YNNKEL (reference sequence). V was pared by 0 bases and J by 3 bases, with 15 bases between. This CDR3 spans 16 amino acids.

This clonotype was observed a few times. The gene calls are TRBV4-1 and TRBJ2-7; 9 nucleotides line up with TRBD1. CDR3 length: 16 amino acids. With V trimmed by 1 base and J by 2 bases, 6 bases remained unmatched. The germline V gene has CDR1 MGHRA and CDR2 YSYEKL. CDR3: CASSQVSGQGTYEQYF. For the CDR3, the DNA is TGCGCCAGCAGCCAAGTTTCCGGACAGGGGACCTACGAGCAGTACTTC.

Ten or more counts support this clonotype. The chain joins TRBV7-9 to TRBJ2-7; TRBD2 matches at 7 bases. Germline CDR1 SEHNR, CDR2 FQNEAQ (reference sequence). CDR3 length: 13 amino acids. V lost 6 bases, J lost 0 bases, and 2 bases stayed unmatched. For the CDR3, the DNA is TGTGCCAGCAGAGCGGGGAGCTCCTACGAGCAGTACTTC. Protein product: CASRAGSSYEQYF.

This clonotype was seen at least ten times. The chain is built from TRBV3-1 and TRBJ1-2; D gene uncertain. Per germline, CDR1 LGHDT and CDR2 YNNKEL (reference sequence). The CDR3 loop spans 14 amino acids. V was shortened by 2 bases and J by 8 bases, with 15 bases between the two germline ends. The CDR3 protein is CASSQFIRAWGYTF. CDR3 sequence (DNA): TGTGCCAGCAGCCAATTTATCCGAGCTTGGGGCTACACCTTC.

A remark on this clonotype: This may arise from a read error, as a much more abundant clone is one base away. The chain employs TRBV10-1 and TRBJ2-1, with TRBD2 matching over 7 bases. The CDR3 loop spans 16 amino acids. From germline, CDR1 is WNHNN and CDR2 SYGVQD (reference sequence). V gave up 7 bases and J gave up 7 bases; unmatched junction bases: 16. This chain's CDR3 is CASKTSGAGEPNEQFF. DNA of the CDR3: TGCGCCAGCAAAACCTCCGGCGCGGGAGAGCCGAATGAGCAGTTCTTC.

This clonotype was detected a few times. V is TRBV20-1 and J is TRBJ1-5; D remains ambiguous. The V end was cut by 3 bases, the J end by 3 bases, with 9 bases between. Germline loops: CDR1 DFQATT, CDR2 SNEGSKA (reference sequence). The CDR3 runs 13 residues. Here the CDR3 DNA reads TGCAGTGCTAGGGGCGGCAACAATCAGCCCCAGCATTTT. Translating it yields CSARGGNNQPQHF.

This clonotype was counted at least ten times. V is TRBV28 and J is TRBJ1-4; 7 bases fit TRBD1. Trimming removed 4 bases from V and 5 bases from J; junction bases left unmatched: 7. The CDR3 covers 15 residues. CDR1 and CDR2 (germline): MDHEN, SYDVKM. CDR3 in DNA: TGTGCCAGCAGTTCTCTGACAGGGAGAAATGAAAAACTGTTTTTT. Amino acid sequence: CASSSLTGRNEKLFF.

This clonotype was observed a handful of times. V usage is TRBV5-6 and J usage is TRBJ1-5; 8 nucleotides align to TRBD1. This CDR3 has 15 residues. Germline V gives CDR1 SGHDT, CDR2 YYEEEE. Losses at the gene ends were 3 bases for V and 3 bases for J; bases not matched to a gene: 5. CDR3 amino acids: CASSWGTGFNQPQHF. CDR3 bases: TGTGCCAGCAGCTGGGGGACAGGTTTCAATCAGCCCCAGCATTTT.

Concerning this clonotype: The junction departs from the called germline gene at one end, perhaps through a read error. The chain carries TRBV6-5 and TRBJ1-2, with D possibly being TRBD1 (5 bases). The germline gives CDR1 MNHEY, CDR2 SVGAGI. The CDR3 runs 15 residues. The CDR3 loop reads CASSHSIQGYYGYTF. CDR3 nucleotide sequence: TGTGCCAGCAGTCACTCGATTCAGGGTTACTATGGCTACACCTTC.

This clonotype was picked up many times. V usage is TRBV28 and J usage is TRBJ2-1, with no clear D. Per the germline V gene, CDR1 is MDHEN and CDR2 is SYDVKM. This CDR3 has 13 amino acids. V lost 6 bases, J lost 7 bases, and 13 bases lay in between. CDR3 bases: TGTGCCAGCAGCCCCCCTTCACGGAATGAGCAGTTCTTC. Its translation is CASSPPSRNEQFF. Variable domain in full (rest from reference TRBV28 and TRBJ2-1): DVKVTQSSRYLVKRTGEKVFLECVQDMDHENMFWYRQDPGLGLRLIYFSYDVKMKEKGDIPEGYSVSREKKERFSLILESASTNQTSMYLCASSPPSRNEQFFGPGTRLTVL.

This clonotype was observed a handful of times. The chain carries TRBV24-1 and TRBJ2-1, with 7 nucleotides matching TRBD2. The CDR3 length is 15 residues. CDR1 and CDR2 (germline): KGHDR, SFDVKD. Trimming removed 10 bases from V and 1 base from J; junction bases left unmatched: 9. The CDR3 nucleotides are TGTGCCACTCCCTCCGCGGGAGTGTCCTACAATGAGCAGTTCTTC. Translating gives CATPSAGVSYNEQFF.